This TCR beta chain is drawn from a study of blood T cells in healthy people across ages. Overall study context: About one barcoded beta molecule per two T cells came from capture by template switching.

This clonotype was counted between two and nine times. Antigen specificity is unknown. Donation came from healthy Caucasian individuals in Russia who were aged 6 to 90. Regarding the study as a whole: Unsorted PBMC material precluded a definitive naive versus antigen-experienced comparison.

Sample-barcoded 5' priming and a J-beta primer mix drove a second PCR of roughly 6 to 12 cycles. A single record per CDR3 protein comes from TCRdb applying MiXCR to the 5' RACE reads. The data hold about 1.5 million distinct CDR3 sequences, with less than 45% observed a single time. Germline V gene lookup returns CDR1 LNHNV and CDR2 YYDKDF (reference sequence). This CDR3 spans 12 amino acids. V lost 5 bases, J lost 7 bases, and 9 bases lay in between. The sample consisted of blood. The gene calls are TRBV15 and TRBJ1-5; D remains ambiguous. The source is a woman younger than 35 in good health. This chain's CDR3 is CATSLVGQPQHF. Written as DNA, the CDR3 is TGTGCCACCAGCTTGGTAGGACAGCCCCAGCATTTT. Full variable domain (outside the CDR3, taken from reference TRBV15 and TRBJ1-5): DAMVIQNPRYQVTQFGKPVTLSCSQTLNHNVMYWYQQKSSQAPKLLFHYYDKDFNNEADTPDNFQSRRPNTSFCFLDIRSPGLGDTAMYLCATSLVGQPQHFGDGTRLSIL.